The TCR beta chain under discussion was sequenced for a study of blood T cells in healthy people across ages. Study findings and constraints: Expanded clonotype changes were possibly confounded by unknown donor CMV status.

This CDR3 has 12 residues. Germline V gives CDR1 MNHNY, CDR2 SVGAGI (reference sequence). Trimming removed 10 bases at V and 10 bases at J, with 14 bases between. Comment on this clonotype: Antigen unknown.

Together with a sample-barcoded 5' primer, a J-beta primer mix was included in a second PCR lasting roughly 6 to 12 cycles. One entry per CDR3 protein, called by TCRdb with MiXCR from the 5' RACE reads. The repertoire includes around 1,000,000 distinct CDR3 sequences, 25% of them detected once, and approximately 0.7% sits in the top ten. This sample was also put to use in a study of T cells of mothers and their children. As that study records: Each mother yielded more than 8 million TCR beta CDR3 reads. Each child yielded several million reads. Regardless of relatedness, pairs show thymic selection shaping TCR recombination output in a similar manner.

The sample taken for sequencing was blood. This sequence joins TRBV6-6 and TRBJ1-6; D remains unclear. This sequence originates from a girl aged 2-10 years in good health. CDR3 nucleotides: TGTGCCACCGGCACCTCGACATCACCCCTCCACTTT. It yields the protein CATGTSTSPLHF.